This TCR beta chain was recovered during a study of T cells after yellow fever vaccination (dated by TCRdb to between 2017 and 2020). At the level of the whole study: The SMART-Seq v4 Ultra Low Input RNA kit was used to prepare libraries from fractions with low cell numbers. To track T-cell clones before and after primary and booster YFV17D yellow fever vaccination, bulk TCR alpha and beta repertoires were sequenced longitudinally. Blood was drawn at multiple timepoints before and after primary and secondary immunization, with bulk PBMC replicates and cell subsets isolated. The cohort comprised two healthy male donors, one aged 18 to 29 and one aged 30 to 40 years.

What the treatment or condition label conveys for this sample: live attenuated yellow fever vaccine strain. PBMCs were isolated from peripheral blood using a standard Ficoll-Paque protocol. Epitope-specific CD8 T cells were sorted with a dextramer loaded with the yellow fever NS4B epitope peptide, and anti-CD3 and anti-CD8 staining was applied. TriZol was used to extract RNA from bulk PBMCs, from CD4 and CD8 fractions, and from dextramer-positive and dextramer-negative fractions. Spanning cysteine to phenylalanine, the CDR3 consists of 11 amino acids. Of all the DNA, just the CDR3 is kept, 33 bases in frame from base 1. The germline V gene specifies KGHDR as CDR1 and SFDVKD as CDR2. TCR cDNA was synthesized by 5'RACE template switching, which introduced a universal primer site and unique molecular identifiers. Priming of cDNA synthesis was performed from both the TCR alpha and TCR beta constant segments. Libraries were amplified in two PCR steps, with sample barcodes and sequencing adapters added in the second step. Sequencing of the libraries was done on either Illumina HiSeq 2500 (2x100 bp) or NovaSeq (2x150 bp). The study's own analysis went as follows. MIGEC was used to demultiplex reads and collapse the reads into UMI consensus sequences, and MiXCR was used for V(D)J alignment. Vaccine-responding clonotypes were identified with edgeR using replicate PBMC samples, with FDR below 0.01 and a log2 fold change above 5 up to day 15 being required. Each bulk clonotype was labeled CD4 or CD8 based on which sequenced repertoire, CD4 or CD8, contained the clonotype at higher abundance. Clonotypes enriched at least 10-fold in dextramer-positive versus dextramer-negative fractions were classed as NS4B-specific, and CD4-biased clonotypes were left out. TCRdb reran the public reads through fastp at Q25 and MiXCR, keeping productive beta chains. Entries are consolidated by CDR3 protein sequence, retaining the most common genes and DNA. The V and J calls shown here were made by TCRdb, not taken from the authors' results. Within this sample are about 52,000 distinct CDR3 sequences, with about 6.6% of them counted one time only. The ten most abundant clones make up approximately 25% of the sample.

What the research found in general, with its limitations: FACS-sorted repertoires could contain abundant contaminating clonotypes from the bulk population, so computational filtering was required. After the booster, most of the clones that had expanded following primary vaccination were detected again (approximately 96% of CD4 and around 87% of CD8), which suggests that memory was broadly maintained. A small fraction of clonotypes appeared in both the CD4 and CD8 compartments, likely as a result of convergent recombination. Compared with the primary T-cell response, the secondary T-cell response was weaker but faster, peaking on day 5 rather than day 15. Because only two donors were included in the study, the extent to which the findings can be generalized is limited.

The sample holds one count of this clonotype. A single base separates this from a much larger clone, so it may be a read error. The source of this sequence is a man aged 18 to 30 who received the YFV17D yellow fever vaccine. Here the sequenced sample was CD8+ T cells not binding an NS4B(214-222) dextramer, sorted from PBMCs, taken about 49 days after the first yellow fever vaccination. Per the publication, the cell subset or site label means: NS4B epitope dextramer-negative CD8 T cells. This sequence uses TRBV24-1 and TRBJ2-2, with the identity of the D gene unclear. DNA sequence: TGTGCCATCAGTAACACCGGGGAGCTGTTTTTT. Translated, this gives CAISNTGELFF.